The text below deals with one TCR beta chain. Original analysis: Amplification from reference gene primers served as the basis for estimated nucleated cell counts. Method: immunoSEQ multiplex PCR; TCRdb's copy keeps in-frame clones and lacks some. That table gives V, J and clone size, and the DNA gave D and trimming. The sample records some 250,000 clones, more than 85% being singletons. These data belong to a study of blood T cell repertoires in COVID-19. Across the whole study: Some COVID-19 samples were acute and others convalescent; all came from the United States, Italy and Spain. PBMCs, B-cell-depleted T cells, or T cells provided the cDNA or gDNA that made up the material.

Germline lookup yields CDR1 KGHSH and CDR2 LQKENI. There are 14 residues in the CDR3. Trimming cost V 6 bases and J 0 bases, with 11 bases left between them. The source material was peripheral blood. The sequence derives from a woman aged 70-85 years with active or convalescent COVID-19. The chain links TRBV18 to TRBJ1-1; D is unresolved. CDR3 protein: CASSVTEVNTEAFF. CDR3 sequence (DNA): TGTGCCAGCTCCGTGACTGAGGTGAACACTGAAGCTTTCTTT.